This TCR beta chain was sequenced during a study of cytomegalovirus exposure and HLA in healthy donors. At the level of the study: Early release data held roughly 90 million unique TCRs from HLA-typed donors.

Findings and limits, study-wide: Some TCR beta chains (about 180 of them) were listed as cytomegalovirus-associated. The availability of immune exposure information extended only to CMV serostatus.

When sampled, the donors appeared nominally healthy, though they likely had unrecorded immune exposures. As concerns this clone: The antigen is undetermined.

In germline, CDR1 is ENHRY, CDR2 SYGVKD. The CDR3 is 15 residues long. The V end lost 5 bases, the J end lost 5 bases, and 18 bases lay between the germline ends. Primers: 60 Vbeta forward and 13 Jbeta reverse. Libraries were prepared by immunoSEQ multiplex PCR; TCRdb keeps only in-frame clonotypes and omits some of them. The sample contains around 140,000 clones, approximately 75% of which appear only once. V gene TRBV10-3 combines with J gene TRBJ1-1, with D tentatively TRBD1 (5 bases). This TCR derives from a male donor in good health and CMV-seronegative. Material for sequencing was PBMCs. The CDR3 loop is CAISPDPRGETEAFF. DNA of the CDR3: TGTGCCATCAGTCCCGACCCCCGGGGGGAAACTGAAGCTTTCTTT.